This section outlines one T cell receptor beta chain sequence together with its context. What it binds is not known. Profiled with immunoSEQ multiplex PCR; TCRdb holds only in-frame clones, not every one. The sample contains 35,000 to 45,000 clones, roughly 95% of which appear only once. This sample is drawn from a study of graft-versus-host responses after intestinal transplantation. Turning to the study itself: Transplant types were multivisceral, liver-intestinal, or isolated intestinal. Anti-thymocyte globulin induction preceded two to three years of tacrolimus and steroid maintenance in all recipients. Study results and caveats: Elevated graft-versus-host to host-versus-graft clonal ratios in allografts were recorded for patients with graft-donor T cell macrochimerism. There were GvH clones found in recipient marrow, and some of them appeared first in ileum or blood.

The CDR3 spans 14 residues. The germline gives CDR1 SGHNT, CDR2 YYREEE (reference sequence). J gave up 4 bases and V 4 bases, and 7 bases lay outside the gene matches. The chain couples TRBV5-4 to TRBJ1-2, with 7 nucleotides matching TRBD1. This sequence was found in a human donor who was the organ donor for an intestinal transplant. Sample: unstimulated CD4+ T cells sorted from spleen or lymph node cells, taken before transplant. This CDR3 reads CASSKDRLSYGYTF. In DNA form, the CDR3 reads TGTGCCAGCAGCAAGGACAGGCTCTCCTATGGCTACACCTTC.